The 28 T cell receptor beta chains below all came from one sample that was sequenced in a study of blood T cell repertoires in COVID-19. Sequencing was performed with immunoSEQ multiplex PCR; in TCRdb, only in-frame clones are kept and a portion is missing. The sample includes under 200,000 clones, 82% of them seen just once. The specimen sequenced was peripheral blood. The receptors here all came from a woman aged 60-75 years with COVID-19, enrolled during active disease.

The chain employs TRBV7-3 and TRBJ1-1; D might be TRBD1 (6 bases). The CDR3 extends over 13 amino acids. V lost 5 bases, J lost 8 bases, and 15 bases lay in between. CDR1 is SGHTA and CDR2 is FQGTGA in the germline V gene. The DNA of the CDR3 is TGTGCCAGCAGCGAGACCAGGGGCAAGGAAGCTTTCTTT. Protein: CASSETRGKEAFF.

J is TRBJ1-6 and V is TRBV11-2, with 9 bases fitting TRBD1. The V and J ends lost 5 bases and 9 bases, in that order; junction bases with no gene match: 5. The CDR3 consists of 14 residues. The germline V gene encodes CDR1 SGHAT and CDR2 FQNNGV. The CDR3: CASSPTGGSSPLHF. The CDR3 coding sequence is TGTGCCAGCAGCCCCACAGGGGGCAGTTCACCCCTCCACTTT. The full variable domain, rest sourced from reference TRBV11-2 and TRBJ1-6, is EAGVAQSPRYKIIEKRQSVAFWCNPISGHATLYWYQQILGQGPKLLIQFQNNGVVDDSQLPKDRFSAERLKGVDSTLKIQPAKLEDSAVYLCASSPTGGSSPLHFGNGTRLTVT.

V gene TRBV11-1 combines with J gene TRBJ1-3; D gene ambiguous. The CDR3 has 16 residues. CDR1 is SGHAT, CDR2 FQDESV, per germline (reference sequence). Deletions cut 2 bases from V and 2 bases from J, with 13 bases between. This CDR3 reads CASSLTATTPGNTIYF. The CDR3 DNA follows: TGTGCCAGCAGCTTAACGGCTACTACTCCTGGAAACACCATATATTTT.

V and J are TRBV19 and TRBJ2-2; 9 nucleotides agree with TRBD2. The junction had 3 bases not matched to a gene; V was cut back by 4 bases and J by 0 bases. The CDR3 totals 16 residues. Germline V gene sequence: CDR1 LNHDA, CDR2 SQIVND (reference sequence). The CDR3 loop reads CASSNLAGPNTGELFF. Written as DNA, the CDR3 is TGTGCCAGTAGTAATCTAGCGGGGCCGAACACCGGGGAGCTGTTTTTT.

The genes are TRBV6-6 and TRBJ1-3, with D tentatively TRBD1 (5 bases). The CDR3 is made up of 16 amino acids. The germline gives CDR1 MNHNY, CDR2 SVGAGI (reference sequence). The V end was cut by 0 bases, the J end by 2 bases, with 11 bases between. In nucleotides, the CDR3 is TGTGCCAGCAGTTACTCCTCGGACATAGCTGGAAACACCATATATTTT. Translating it yields CASSYSSDIAGNTIYF.

This chain joins TRBV6-5 and TRBJ2-5, with TRBD2 matching over 8 bases. The CDR3 length is 14 residues. Germline V gene lookup returns CDR1 MNHEY and CDR2 SVGAGI. Germline trimming cut 5 bases from V and 5 bases from J; bases unmatched to any gene: 7. CDR3 residues: CASSTGGMKETQYF. For the CDR3, the DNA is TGTGCCAGCAGTACGGGGGGGATGAAGGAGACCCAGTACTTC.

This clone was observed a handful of times. V and J are TRBV7-3 and TRBJ2-3, with 13 bases identical to TRBD2. Germline V gene lookup returns CDR1 SGHTA and CDR2 FQGTGA. V shed 4 bases, J shed 4 bases, and the junction held 5 bases outside the gene matches. The CDR3 is made up of 16 amino acids. CDR3 DNA sequence: TGTGCCAGCAGCTCAGGGACTAGCGGGATCGCAGATACGCAGTATTTT. Amino acids: CASSSGTSGIADTQYF.

This clone was observed a few times. A much larger clone differs by one base, so this may be a read error. This chain joins TRBV6-4 and TRBJ2-2; 10 positions match TRBD2. Germline V CDR1 and CDR2: MRHNA, SNTAGT. The CDR3 sequence is 15 residues long. V lost 4 bases and J lost 1; bases outside the gene matches: 0. CDR3 amino acids: CASSGTSGNTGELFF. DNA of the CDR3: TGTGCCAGCAGTGGGACTAGCGGGAACACCGGGGAGCTGTTTTTT.

Only a few counts were recorded for this clone. The genes are TRBV14 and TRBJ2-5; a possible D gene is TRBD1 (5 bases). Germline CDR1 reads SGHDN; CDR2 reads FVKESK. The CDR3 extends over 15 amino acids. The V end was cut by 0 bases, the J end by 4 bases, with 12 bases between. The CDR3: CASSQDVQGPETQYF. In DNA form, the CDR3 reads TGTGCCAGCAGCCAAGATGTCCAGGGCCCAGAGACCCAGTACTTC.

V usage is TRBV18 and J usage is TRBJ1-3; 8 nucleotides align to TRBD1. This CDR3 contains 15 residues. V was pared by 5 bases and J by 5 bases, with 8 bases of the junction left unmatched. CDR1 and CDR2 (germline): KGHSH, LQKENI. The CDR3 protein is CASSSGTGERNTIYF. The CDR3 region has the DNA TGTGCCAGCTCATCCGGGACAGGAGAGCGAAACACCATATATTTT.

The chain has TRBV7-2 and TRBJ2-1; 7 bases are shared with TRBD2. J lost 8 bases, V lost 1 base, and 5 bases had no gene match. The germline CDR1 and CDR2 sequences are SGHTA and FQGNSA. The CDR3 loop spans 14 amino acids. The CDR3: CASSLVGTSDEQFF. For the CDR3, the DNA is TGTGCCAGCAGCTTAGTGGGAACTAGCGATGAGCAGTTCTTC.

The chain is built from TRBV20-1 and TRBJ1-3; D not resolved. This CDR3 comprises 16 residues. Trimming took off 3 bases at V and 2 bases at J, with 17 bases between the two ends. The germline gives CDR1 DFQATT, CDR2 SNEGSKA (reference sequence). CDR3 in DNA: TGCAGTGCTAGTACAGCGGTGTTCAAAACTGGAAACACCATATATTTT. It codes for CSASTAVFKTGNTIYF.

The V call is TRBV28, the J call TRBJ2-7, with 15 bases matching TRBD2. This CDR3 has 16 residues. V shed 5 bases, J shed 2 bases, and the junction held 4 bases outside the gene matches. Germline lookup yields CDR1 MDHEN and CDR2 SYDVKM. CDR3 nucleotides: TGTGCCAGCAGTACTCGGACTAGCGGGAGGGCCTACGAGCAGTACTTC. It encodes CASSTRTSGRAYEQYF.

The chain carries TRBV28 and TRBJ1-5; TRBD1 agrees at 8 bases. The CDR3 has 14 amino acids. J gave up 2 bases and V 6 bases, and 3 bases lay outside the gene matches. Germline V gene sequence: CDR1 MDHEN, CDR2 SYDVKM. The CDR3 is CASSSQGGNQPQHF. In nucleotides, the CDR3 is TGTGCCAGCAGCTCACAGGGGGGCAATCAGCCCCAGCATTTT. Together with reference TRBV28 and TRBJ1-5, the CDR3 gives the full variable domain: DVKVTQSSRYLVKRTGEKVFLECVQDMDHENMFWYRQDPGLGLRLIYFSYDVKMKEKGDIPEGYSVSREKKERFSLILESASTNQTSMYLCASSSQGGNQPQHFGDGTRLSIL.

This clone was seen a single time. V usage is TRBV29-1 and J usage is TRBJ1-1, with 7 bases that match TRBD1. The CDR3 has 13 amino acids. CDR1 is SQVTM, CDR2 ANQGSEA, per germline. Written as DNA, the CDR3 is TGCAGTGGCGAACAGGGGTGGAACACTGAAGCTTTCTTT. Translation gives CSGEQGWNTEAFF.

The V and J genes are TRBV11-2 and TRBJ1-2, with D hard to call. CDR3 length: 12 residues. Trimming left V 6 bases short and J 4 bases short, with 9 bases between. The germline V gene encodes CDR1 SGHAT and CDR2 FQNNGV. CDR3 sequence reads: CASRKGGYGYTF. CDR3 nucleotides: TGTGCCAGCAGGAAAGGAGGCTATGGCTACACCTTC.

This chain links TRBV7-2 with TRBJ1-2; D is undetermined. This CDR3 region has 14 residues. Germline CDR1 SGHTA, CDR2 FQGNSA. The germline V and J ends were trimmed by 5 bases and 4 bases, with 14 bases remaining between them. DNA of the CDR3: TGTGCCAGCAGCGCGAGGGTTATCGGCTATGGCTACACCTTC. Its protein product is CASSARVIGYGYTF.

The V and J genes are TRBV11-1 and TRBJ2-5, with TRBD1 identical over 7 bases. The germline V gene encodes CDR1 SGHAT and CDR2 FQDESV (reference sequence). The CDR3 extends over 16 amino acids. With 3 bases clipped from V and 5 bases from J, the junction kept 12 bases outside the gene matches. CDR3 protein: CASSLFPGTARETQYF. The CDR3 nucleotides read TGTGCCAGCAGCTTGTTCCCAGGGACAGCTCGTGAGACCCAGTACTTC. The whole variable domain, filled in from reference TRBV11-1 and TRBJ2-5, reads EAEVAQSPRYKITEKSQAVAFWCDPISGHATLYWYRQILGQGPELLVQFQDESVVDDSQLPKDRFSAERLKGVDSTLKIQPAELGDSAMYLCASSLFPGTARETQYFGPGTRLLVL.

This clone was seen many times. DNA of the CDR3: TGTGCCAGCAGCCGGGACAGGGCATACGAGCAGTACTTC. This sequence encodes CASSRDRAYEQYF. The genes are TRBV6-5 and TRBJ2-7; 9 nucleotides agree with TRBD1. From germline, CDR1 is MNHEY and CDR2 SVGAGI. The trim removed 6 bases at V and 4 bases at J, leaving 4 bases unmatched. This CDR3 has 13 residues.

CDR3 coding DNA: TGTGCCAGTAGTCGACTAGTAAATCACTACAATGAGCAGTTCTTC. Protein product: CASSRLVNHYNEQFF. The V gene is TRBV19, the J gene TRBJ2-1, with TRBD2 as a possible D gene (6 bases). Germline V gene lookup returns CDR1 LNHDA and CDR2 SQIVND (reference sequence). The ends were cut back, 5 bases at V and 3 bases at J, with 14 bases in the middle. The CDR3 is 15 residues long.

This clone is a singleton in its sample. The chain recombines TRBV7-3 with TRBJ2-2, with D hard to call. The CDR3 is 14 residues long. CDR1 SGHTA and CDR2 FQGTGA come from the germline V gene. With 5 bases removed from V and 1 base from J, the gap between germline ends came to 8 bases. CDR3 loop: CASSRPGNTGELFF. In DNA, the CDR3 is TGTGCCAGCAGCCGCCCGGGGAACACCGGGGAGCTGTTTTTT.

The CDR3: CASSPRSEEGNQPQHF. In DNA, the CDR3 is TGCGCCAGCAGCCCCCGTAGCGAGGAAGGCAATCAGCCCCAGCATTTT. This chain connects TRBV5-1 to TRBJ1-5; D remains ambiguous. Germline lookup yields CDR1 SGHRS and CDR2 YFSETQ. V was clipped by 4 bases and J by 2 bases, with 16 bases between them. The CDR3 covers 16 residues.

A few counts support this clone. The V and J genes are TRBV9 and TRBJ1-6, with TRBD1 identical over 8 bases. J was trimmed by 9 bases and V by 3 bases; bases with no gene match: 8. From germline, CDR1 is SGDLS and CDR2 YYNGEE. The CDR3 is made up of 15 amino acids. CDR3 DNA: TGTGCCAGCAGCGAACTTGACAGGGGCCTTTCACCCCTCCACTTT. It yields the protein CASSELDRGLSPLHF.

The chain couples TRBV29-1 to TRBJ2-3; D call uncertain. The CDR3 spans 13 residues. V was trimmed by 2 bases and J by 0 bases, leaving 6 bases between them. Germline loops: CDR1 SQVTM, CDR2 ANQGSEA. The CDR3 sequence is CSVENGSTDTQYF. CDR3 bases: TGCAGCGTTGAAAACGGGAGCACAGATACGCAGTATTTT.

V gene TRBV6-5 combines with J gene TRBJ2-7; TRBD1 matches at 11 bases. Germline CDR1 and CDR2: MNHEY and SVGAGI. The CDR3 sequence is 15 residues long. V shed 2 bases, J shed 5 bases, and the junction held 5 bases outside the gene matches. DNA for the CDR3: TGTGCCAGCAGTTACATCGGACAGGGGGCCAACGAGCAGTACTTC. Its protein product is CASSYIGQGANEQYF.

The chain links TRBV11-2 to TRBJ1-5; D perhaps matches TRBD1 (5 bases). Germline-derived CDR1 and CDR2 are SGHAT and FQNNGV. V lost 3 bases, J lost 6 bases, and 12 bases lay in between. CDR3 length equals 14 residues. This chain's CDR3 is CASSLDGGGQPQHF. In DNA, the CDR3 is TGTGCCAGCAGCTTGGACGGGGGGGGTCAGCCCCAGCATTTT.

This chain connects TRBV12-3 or TRBV12-4 to TRBJ1-1, with D possibly matching TRBD1 (5 bases). Trimming pared 3 bases from V and 4 bases from J, leaving 9 bases between. The CDR3 consists of 13 residues. CDR3: CASSLGQGTEAFF. The CDR3, as DNA: TGTGCCAGCAGTTTGGGGCAGGGCACTGAAGCTTTCTTT.

The chain joins TRBV14 to TRBJ2-5; 11 bases are a match to TRBD2. The CDR3 has 16 amino acids. Germline CDR1 and CDR2: SGHDN and FVKESK. V lost 4 bases and J lost 5; bases outside the gene matches: 9. CDR3 residues: CASSRGLAGVGETQYF. CDR3 in DNA: TGTGCCAGCAGCCGTGGACTAGCGGGCGTCGGGGAGACCCAGTACTTC. The full variable domain, its missing parts supplied by reference TRBV14 and TRBJ2-5, is EAGVTQFPSHSVIEKGQTVTLRCDPISGHDNLYWYRRVMGKEIKFLLHFVKESKQDESGMPNNRFLAERTGGTYSTLKVQPAELEDSGVYFCASSRGLAGVGETQYFGPGTRLLVL.